These 2 T cell receptor beta chains came from one sample sequenced in a study of control samples from healthy donors and cancer patients (dated by TCRdb to 2018 to 2020). Library preparation was by the immunoSEQ multiplex PCR assay. Entries here come from immuneACCESS through TCRdb and include only in-frame sequences with V and J called. Some clones fail to appear in such tables; in the studies checked, an unresolved V gene covers under half of the shortfall, and the cause of the remainder is unknown. For this sample there are over 100,000 clones; 90% appear just once. Jointly, the top ten make up 4% to 5.5% of the sample. Sequenced sample: blood. The receptors come from a human donor in good health. The donor label of this sample is uncertain.

The chain joins TRBV3-1 (or the pseudogene TRBV3-2) to TRBJ2-5; D gene ambiguous. V shed 0 bases and J shed 9 bases, with 14 bases lying between them. Germline V gene sequence: CDR1 LGHDT, CDR2 YNNKEL (reference sequence). This CDR3 contains 14 residues. In nucleotides, the CDR3 is TGTGCCAGCAGCCAAGATGTCGTGGTGAAGGCCCAGTACTTC. Translated: CASSQDVVVKAQYF.

This chain connects TRBV28 to TRBJ2-1; a possible D gene is TRBD2 (6 bases). Germline loops: CDR1 MDHEN, CDR2 SYDVKM. The CDR3 is made up of 15 amino acids. The V end lost 7 bases, the J end lost 0 bases, and 13 bases lay between the germline ends. The CDR3 reads CASTLRGGSYNEQFF. Written as DNA, the CDR3 is TGTGCCAGCACCCTTCGGGGAGGCTCCTACAATGAGCAGTTCTTC.